This entry features one TCR beta chain sequence. This clonotype showed up just a few times. Its antigen is still unknown. The input lacks base qualities; no much larger clone sits a single base away. The germline V gene encodes CDR1 SGHRS and CDR2 YFSETQ. From cysteine to phenylalanine, the CDR3 is 15 amino acids long. The retained sequence is limited to the CDR3, 45 bases, with the frame set at the first base. For this chain, trimming is 3 bases at the V end and 4 bases at the J end, and the number of junction bases without a gene match is 8. The label giving this sample's treatment or condition can be read as: live attenuated yellow fever vaccine strain. At every blood-draw timepoint, two biological replicates of bulk PBMCs were collected. PBMCs were isolated from peripheral blood using a standard Ficoll-Paque protocol. RNA was extracted with TriZol from bulk PBMCs, CD4 and CD8 fractions, and dextramer-positive and dextramer-negative fractions.

The sample originates from a study of T cells after yellow fever vaccination (dated by TCRdb to about 2019). In terms of the full investigation: The SMART-Seq v4 Ultra Low Input RNA kit was used to prepare libraries from fractions with low cell numbers. To track T-cell clones before and after primary and booster YFV17D yellow fever vaccination, bulk TCR alpha and beta repertoires were sequenced longitudinally. Two healthy male donors, one aged 18 to 30 and one aged 30 to 40 years, made up the cohort. Blood was drawn at multiple timepoints before and after primary and secondary immunization, with bulk PBMC replicates and cell subsets isolated. Study-wide findings and limitations: A small share of clonotypes occurred in both CD4 and CD8 compartments, likely arising from convergent recombination. Computational filtering was required because FACS-sorted repertoires could contain abundant contaminating clonotypes from the bulk population. Compared with the primary T-cell response, the secondary T-cell response was weaker but faster, peaking on day 5 rather than day 15. Because the study included only two donors, the extent to which the findings can be generalized is limited. After the booster, most of the clones that had expanded following primary vaccination were detected again (approximately 95% of CD4 and around 88% of CD8), which suggests that memory was broadly maintained.

Sequencing was performed on an Illumina NovaSeq 6000. TCR cDNA was synthesized by 5'RACE template switching, which introduced a universal primer site and unique molecular identifiers. Priming of cDNA synthesis was performed from both the TCR alpha and TCR beta constant segments. Libraries were amplified in two PCR steps, with sample barcodes and sequencing adapters added in the second step. Libraries were sequenced on Illumina HiSeq 2500 (2x100 bp) or NovaSeq (2x150 bp). Regarding the original processing steps: Demultiplexing of reads and collapsing into UMI consensus sequences were performed with MIGEC, and V(D)J alignment was carried out with MiXCR. Vaccine-responding clonotypes were defined with edgeR using replicate PBMC samples, requiring FDR below 0.01 and a log2 fold change above 5 up to day 15. CD4 or CD8 identity was assigned to each bulk clonotype according to whether the clonotype was present at higher abundance in the sequenced CD4 repertoire or the sequenced CD8 repertoire. TCRdb reprocessed the public reads (quality trimming at Q25 with fastp, clone calling with MiXCR) and kept in-frame beta chains. Rows are unified per CDR3 protein, each entry keeping the most common DNA and genes. These V and J calls are TCRdb output, not the study's own analysis. A total of about 340,000 distinct CDR3 sequences appear in this sample, approximately 4% of them only once. The top ten clones comprise approximately 25% of the sample.

This sequence was found in a man aged 18 to 30 who received the YFV17D yellow fever vaccine. Material: PBMCs, obtained 5 days after the yellow fever booster vaccination. The V and J genes are TRBV5-1 and TRBJ1-1; the central 8 bases match TRBD1. At the DNA level, the sequence is TGCGCCAGCAGCTCGACCGGGACAGGCTCCACTGAAGCTTTCTTT. Translation gives CASSSTGTGSTEAFF.